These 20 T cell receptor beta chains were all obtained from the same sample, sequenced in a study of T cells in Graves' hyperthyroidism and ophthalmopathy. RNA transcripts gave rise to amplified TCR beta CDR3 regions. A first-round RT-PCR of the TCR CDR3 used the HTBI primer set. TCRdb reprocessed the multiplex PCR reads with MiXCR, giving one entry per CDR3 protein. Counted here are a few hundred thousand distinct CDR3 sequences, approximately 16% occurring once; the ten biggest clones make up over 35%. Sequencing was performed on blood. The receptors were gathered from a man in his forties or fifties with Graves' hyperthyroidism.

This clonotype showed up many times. CDR3 bases: TGCAGTGCTACAACCGACGGGGCGAACACTGAAGCTTTCTTT. Encoded protein: CSATTDGANTEAFF. This chain uses TRBV20-1 with TRBJ1-1, with a possible D match to TRBD1 (5 bases). Germline CDR1 and CDR2: DFQATT and SNEGSKA (reference sequence). With 4 bases removed from V and 1 base from J, the gap between germline ends came to 13 bases. The CDR3 sequence is 14 residues long.

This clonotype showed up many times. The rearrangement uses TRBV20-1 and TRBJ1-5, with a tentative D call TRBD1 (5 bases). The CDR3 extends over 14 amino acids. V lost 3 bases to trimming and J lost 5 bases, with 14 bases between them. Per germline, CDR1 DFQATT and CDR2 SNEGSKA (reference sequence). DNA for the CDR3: TGCAGTGCTAGCCAGACAGCTATGGATCAGCCCCAGCATTTT. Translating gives CSASQTAMDQPQHF.

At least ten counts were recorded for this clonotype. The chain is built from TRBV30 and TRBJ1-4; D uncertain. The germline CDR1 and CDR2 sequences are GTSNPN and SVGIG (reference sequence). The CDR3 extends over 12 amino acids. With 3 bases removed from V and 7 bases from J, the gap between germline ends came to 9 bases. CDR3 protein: CAWRAGSEKLFF. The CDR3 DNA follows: TGTGCCTGGAGGGCCGGATCTGAAAAACTGTTTTTT.

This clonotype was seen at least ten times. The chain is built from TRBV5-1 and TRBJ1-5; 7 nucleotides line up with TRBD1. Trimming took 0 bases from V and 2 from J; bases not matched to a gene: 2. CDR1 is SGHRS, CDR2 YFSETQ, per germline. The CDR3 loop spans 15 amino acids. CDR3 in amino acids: CASSLEGAGNQPQHF. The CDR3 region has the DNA TGCGCCAGCAGCTTGGAGGGGGCCGGCAATCAGCCCCAGCATTTT.

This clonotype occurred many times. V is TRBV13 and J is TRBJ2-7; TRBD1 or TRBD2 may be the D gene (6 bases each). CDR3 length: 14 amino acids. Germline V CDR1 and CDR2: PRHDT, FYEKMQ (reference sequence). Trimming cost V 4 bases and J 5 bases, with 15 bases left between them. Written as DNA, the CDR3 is TGTGCCAGCAGCTCCTTGGGGGGCAGCCACGAGCAGTACTTC. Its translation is CASSSLGGSHEQYF.

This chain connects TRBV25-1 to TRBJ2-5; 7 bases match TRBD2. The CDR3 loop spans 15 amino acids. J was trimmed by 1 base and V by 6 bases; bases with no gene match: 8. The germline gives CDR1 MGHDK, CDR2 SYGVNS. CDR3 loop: CASRMGGNGQETQYF. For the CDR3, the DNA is TGTGCCAGCAGGATGGGGGGGAACGGCCAAGAGACCCAGTACTTC.

The DNA of the CDR3 is TGCAGTGCAATCGACAGGAGCACCGGGGAGCTGTTTTTT. Encoded protein: CSAIDRSTGELFF. The chain is built from TRBV20-1 and TRBJ2-2; D is perhaps TRBD1 (6 bases). The CDR3 runs 13 residues. Trimming removed 6 bases from V and 4 bases from J, with 12 bases in between. CDR1 is DFQATT and CDR2 is SNEGSKA in the germline V gene (reference sequence).

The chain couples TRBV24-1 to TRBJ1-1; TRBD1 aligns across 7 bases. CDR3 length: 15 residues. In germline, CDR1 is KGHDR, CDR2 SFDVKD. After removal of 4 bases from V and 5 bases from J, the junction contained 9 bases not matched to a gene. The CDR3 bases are TGTGCCACCAGTGACCCAAAACAGGGGATTACTGAAGCTTTCTTT. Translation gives CATSDPKQGITEAFF.

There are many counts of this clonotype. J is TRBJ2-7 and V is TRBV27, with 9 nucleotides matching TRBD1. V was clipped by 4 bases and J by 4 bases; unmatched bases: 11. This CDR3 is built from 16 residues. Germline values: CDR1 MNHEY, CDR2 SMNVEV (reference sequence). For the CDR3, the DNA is TGTGCCAGCAGTTCGTTCGGTGACAGGGGGACGTACGAGCAGTACTTC. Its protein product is CASSSFGDRGTYEQYF.

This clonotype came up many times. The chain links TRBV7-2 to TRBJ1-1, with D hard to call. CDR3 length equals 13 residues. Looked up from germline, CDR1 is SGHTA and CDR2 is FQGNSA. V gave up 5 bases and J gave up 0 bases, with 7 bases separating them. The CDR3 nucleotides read TGTGCCAGCAGCACCTCAGTGAACACTGAAGCTTTCTTT. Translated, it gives CASSTSVNTEAFF. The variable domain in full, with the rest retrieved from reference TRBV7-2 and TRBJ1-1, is GAGVSQSPSNKVTEKGKDVELRCDPISGHTALYWYRQSLGQGLEFLIYFQGNSAPDKSGLPSDRFSAERTGGSVSTLTIQRTQQEDSAVYLCASSTSVNTEAFFGQGTRLTVV.

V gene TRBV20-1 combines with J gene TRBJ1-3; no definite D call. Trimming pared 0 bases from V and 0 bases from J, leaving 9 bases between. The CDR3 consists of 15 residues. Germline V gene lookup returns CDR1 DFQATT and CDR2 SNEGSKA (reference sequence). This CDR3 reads CSAREQISSGNTIYF. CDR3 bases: TGCAGTGCTAGAGAACAAATTAGCTCTGGAAACACCATATATTTT.

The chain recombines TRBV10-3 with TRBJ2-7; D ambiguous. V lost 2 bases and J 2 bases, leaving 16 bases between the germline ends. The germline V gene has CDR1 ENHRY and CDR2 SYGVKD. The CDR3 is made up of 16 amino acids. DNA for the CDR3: TGTGCCATCAGTGAGCCGTCACGAGGTTCTACCTACGAGCAGTACTTC. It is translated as CAISEPSRGSTYEQYF.

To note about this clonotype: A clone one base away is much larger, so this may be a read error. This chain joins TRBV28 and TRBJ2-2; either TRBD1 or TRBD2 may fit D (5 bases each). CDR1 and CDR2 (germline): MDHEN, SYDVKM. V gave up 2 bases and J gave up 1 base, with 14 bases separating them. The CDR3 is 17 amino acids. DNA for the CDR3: TGTGCCAGCAGTTTAAGATCCGGGGCTTTGAACACCGGGGAGCTGTTTTTT. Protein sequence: CASSLRSGALNTGELFF.

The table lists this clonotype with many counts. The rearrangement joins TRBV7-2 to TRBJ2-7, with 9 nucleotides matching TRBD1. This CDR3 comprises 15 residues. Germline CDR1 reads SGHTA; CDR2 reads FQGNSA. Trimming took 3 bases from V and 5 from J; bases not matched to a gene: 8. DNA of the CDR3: TGTGCCAGCAGCTTCCAGGGGGGACAGGGAAACGAGCAGTACTTC. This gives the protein CASSFQGGQGNEQYF.

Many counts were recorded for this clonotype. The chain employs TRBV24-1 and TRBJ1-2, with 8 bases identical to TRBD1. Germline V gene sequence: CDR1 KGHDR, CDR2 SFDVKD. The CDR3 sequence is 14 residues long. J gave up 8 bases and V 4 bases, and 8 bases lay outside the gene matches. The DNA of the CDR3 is TGTGCCACCAGTGACTTGGGACAGGTTGCCGGCTACACCTTC. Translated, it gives CATSDLGQVAGYTF.

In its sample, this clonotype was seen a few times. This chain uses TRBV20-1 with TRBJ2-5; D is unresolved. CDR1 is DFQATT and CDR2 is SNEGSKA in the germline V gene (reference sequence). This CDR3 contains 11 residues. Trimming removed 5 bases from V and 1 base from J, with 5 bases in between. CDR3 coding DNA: TGCAGTGCTCAAATCCAAGAGACCCAGTACTTC. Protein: CSAQIQETQYF.

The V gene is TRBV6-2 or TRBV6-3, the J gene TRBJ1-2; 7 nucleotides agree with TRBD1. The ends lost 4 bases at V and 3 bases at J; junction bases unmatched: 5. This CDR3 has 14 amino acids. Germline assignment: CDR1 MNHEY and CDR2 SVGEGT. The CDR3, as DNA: TGTGCCAGCAGTTCCAACAGGGGCTACTATGGCTACACCTTC. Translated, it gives CASSSNRGYYGYTF.

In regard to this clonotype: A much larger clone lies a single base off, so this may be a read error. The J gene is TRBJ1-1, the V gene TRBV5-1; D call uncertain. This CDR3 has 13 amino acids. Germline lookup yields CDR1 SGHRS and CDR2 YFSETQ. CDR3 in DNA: TGCGCCAGCAGCTTGGGGGTTACGGCTGAAGCTTCCTTT. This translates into CASSLGVTAEASF.

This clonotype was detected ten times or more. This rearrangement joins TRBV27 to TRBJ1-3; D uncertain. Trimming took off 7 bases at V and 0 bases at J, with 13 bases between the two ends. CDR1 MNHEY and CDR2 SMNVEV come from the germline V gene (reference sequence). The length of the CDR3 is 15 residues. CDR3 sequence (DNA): TGTGCCAGCAAAAGGGCCCCGAGCTCTGGAAACACCATATATTTT. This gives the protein CASKRAPSSGNTIYF.

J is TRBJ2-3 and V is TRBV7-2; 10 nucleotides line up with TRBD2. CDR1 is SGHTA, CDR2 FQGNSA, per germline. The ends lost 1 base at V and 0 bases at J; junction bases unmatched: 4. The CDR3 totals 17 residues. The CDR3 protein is CASSLEGSGGSTDTQYF. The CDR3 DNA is TGTGCCAGCAGCTTAGAGGGTAGCGGGGGGAGCACAGATACGCAGTATTTT.